This T cell receptor beta chain derives from a study of T cell clonality in common variable immunodeficiency (dated by TCRdb to about 2015). Points the paper makes about the study in general: Healthy controls shared more TCRbeta clones with each other than CVID subjects shared among themselves (p < 0.0001). TCRbeta clonality was higher in CVID subjects than in healthy controls (t-test p = 0.018), and the increase was most characteristic of about a third of subjects. Despite equal DNA input, controls averaged roughly 89,000 unique sequences per sample versus roughly 32,000 in CVID samples. CVID TCRbeta sequences were reported to have fewer deletions and N-nucleotide insertions and to lack highly modified clones with 13 or more V deletions. Patient heterogeneity within the CVID cohort put limits on correlating repertoire features with clinical complications. According to the authors, figuring out what caused the increased clonality in CVID would require sequencing the repertoires of T cell subpopulations.

Equivalent amounts of genomic DNA from CVID and control samples were used as sequencing input. For every sample, a 60 bp segment covering the rearranged TCRbeta CDR3 region was amplified and then sequenced. TCRbeta amplification used the immunoSEQ assay, a bias-corrected multiplex PCR with high-throughput sequencing. Concerning the study's data processing: Every unique nucleotide sequence was considered a clone and was annotated with V, D and J genes, copy number and frequency. Sequences were labeled productive if in frame, and non-productive if out of frame or containing stop codons. Clonality was calculated from Shannon's entropy as previously described. The predicted amino acid sequences of productive clones were used to derive the mean CDR3 Kyte-Doolittle hydropathy. Hierarchical clustering of scaled V gene usage was performed with the R hclust function using Manhattan distance and complete linkage. Sharing of clones by CDR3 amino acid sequence was evaluated through resampling of 12 repertoires per group over 100 rounds. Repertoires were searched for approximately 70 published EBV-specific and 200 to 300 published CMV-specific TCRbeta sequences. Analysis left out two CVID samples that produced under 10,000 sequences, so 35 to 50 CVID repertoires remained. TCRdb obtained this table from immuneACCESS and retained in-frame rearrangements with V and J assigned. These tables miss some clones; where compared with another copy, unresolved V genes account for less than half of the shortfall, and the remainder is unexplained. V, J and clone size are those of that table, while D and trimming were read from the DNA. This sample holds about 39,000 clones in total, without any singletons. Approximately 1.3% of the sample goes to the ten largest clones.

There are many counts of this clone. It has no known antigen specificity. Most CVID patients and most healthy controls were of Caucasian heritage. From each donor, about 4.5 to 9 ml of heparinized peripheral whole blood was collected. Genomic DNA from adults with common variable immune deficiency (CVID) and from healthy adult controls was the source for sequencing TCRbeta CDR3 repertoires. The control group was made up of about 22 healthy adult volunteers (approximately ten male and approximately twelve female) whose ages ranged from roughly 23 to 66 years, with a mean age of almost 35. Diluted blood was density-centrifuged over Hypaque 1077 or Ficoll-Paque to isolate peripheral blood mononuclear cells. Unsorted mononuclear cells served as the source of genomic DNA, which was extracted either by Qiagen column purification or by a centrifugation-based method. This receptor was taken from a person aged 18 to 70 in good health. Specimen: peripheral blood mononuclear cells.

The CDR3 reads CASSFRTRAYEQYF. CDR3 bases read: TGTGCCAGCAGCTTTCGGACTAGGGCCTACGAG. This chain joins TRBV5-6 to TRBJ2-7, with 7 middle bases fitting TRBD2. The read is 3 residues too short to cover the CDR3 end, so that end is filled in from the germline J gene. The CDR3 runs 14 residues from the cysteine to the phenylalanine. The DNA has 33 bases, all within the CDR3, and is read from base 1. From V the trimming removes 2 bases and from J it removes 2 bases, while the gene matches leave 4 bases of the junction unaccounted for. Based on the germline V gene, the CDR1 and CDR2 sequences are SGHDT and YYEEEE.